The 15 T cell receptor beta chains below were found in one sample sequenced in a study of blood T cell repertoires in COVID-19. The data were produced by immunoSEQ multiplex PCR, yet TCRdb's version contains in-frame clones alone and is incomplete. The table records a few hundred thousand clones, roughly four fifths of them present only once. Input material: PBMCs or T cells enriched from blood (not recorded which). These TCRs come from a man over 45 who had recovered from COVID-19.

This rearrangement joins TRBV4-1 to TRBJ2-4; 10 nucleotides align to TRBD2. V lost 4 bases to trimming and J lost 0 bases; unmatched junction nucleotides: 12. CDR3 length equals 19 residues. CDR1 is MGHRA and CDR2 is YSYEKL in the germline V gene. CDR3: CASSPGTSVRGGAKNIQYF. CDR3 coding DNA: TGCGCCAGCAGCCCTGGGACTAGCGTTAGGGGGGGAGCCAAAAACATTCAGTACTTC.

Comments on this clone: One junction end does not reproduce the germline sequence, and a read error may be involved. The rearrangement links TRBV2 to TRBJ1-1; no firm D call. CDR1 and CDR2 from the germline V gene are SNHLY and FYNNEI. This CDR3 contains 14 residues. The CDR3 nucleotides are TGTGCCAGCAATGAACAAGTAGCGGGGACTGAAGCTTTCTTT. Translated, it gives CASNEQVAGTEAFF. The full variable domain, completed using reference TRBV2 and TRBJ1-1, is EPEVTQTPSHQVTQMGQEVILRCVPISNHLYFYWYRQILGQKVEFLVSFYNNEISEKSEIFDDQFSVERPDGSNFTLKIRSTKLEDSAMYFCASNEQVAGTEAFFGQGTRLTVV.

The chain has TRBV7-9 and TRBJ1-1, with D maybe TRBD1 (6 bases). The CDR3 extends over 13 amino acids. In germline, CDR1 is SEHNR, CDR2 FQNEAQ (reference sequence). V was pared by 2 bases and J by 7 bases, with 11 bases between. CDR3 nucleotides: TGTGCCAGCAGCTTACGCGGGGGCGTTGAAGCTTTCTTT. This codes for CASSLRGGVEAFF. The variable domain in full, with the rest retrieved from reference TRBV7-9 and TRBJ1-1, is DTGVSQNPRHKITKRGQNVTFRCDPISEHNRLYWYRQTLGQGPEFLTYFQNEAQLEKSRLLSDRFSAERPKGSFSTLEIQRTEQGDSAMYLCASSLRGGVEAFFGQGTRLTVV.

The chain uses TRBV12-3 or TRBV12-4 and TRBJ1-2, with no clear D. V lost 1 base, J lost 4 bases, and 7 bases lay in between. This CDR3 region has 13 residues. The CDR3 reads CASSLVTGYGYTF. In nucleotides, the CDR3 is TGTGCCAGCAGTTTAGTGACTGGCTATGGCTACACCTTC.

The chain recombines TRBV2 with TRBJ1-1; 9 bases fit TRBD1. The V gene's germline CDR1 is SNHLY and CDR2 FYNNEI. This CDR3 is 14 amino acids long. V shed 7 bases, J shed 11 bases, and the junction held 14 bases outside the gene matches. The CDR3 loop is CASTDGTGIFSAFF. The CDR3 DNA is TGTGCCAGCACCGACGGGACAGGGATCTTTTCGGCTTTCTTT.

This rearrangement joins TRBV5-6 to TRBJ1-1; 8 bases agree with TRBD1. Germline V gene data show CDR1 as SGHDT and CDR2 as YYEEEE. J gave up 1 base and V 4 bases, and 6 bases lay outside the gene matches. This CDR3 spans 15 amino acids. The CDR3 DNA is TGTGCCAGCAGCCGGACAGGGATTGGGAACACTGAAGCTTTCTTT. Its translation is CASSRTGIGNTEAFF.

The chain combines TRBV28 with TRBJ1-1; 10 bases are shared with TRBD1. The ends lost 8 bases at V and 0 bases at J; junction bases unmatched: 9. Germline CDR1 MDHEN, CDR2 SYDVKM. The CDR3 spans 16 residues. CDR3 region: CASYRQGASMNTEAFF. DNA for the CDR3: TGTGCCAGCTACCGACAGGGGGCTTCCATGAACACTGAAGCTTTCTTT. Drawing the rest from reference TRBV28 and TRBJ1-1, the complete variable domain is DVKVTQSSRYLVKRTGEKVFLECVQDMDHENMFWYRQDPGLGLRLIYFSYDVKMKEKGDIPEGYSVSREKKERFSLILESASTNQTSMYLCASYRQGASMNTEAFFGQGTRLTVV.

This chain links TRBV7-3 with TRBJ1-1, with D perhaps TRBD1 (6 bases). The CDR3 totals 13 residues. From germline, CDR1 is SGHTA and CDR2 FQGTGA. V was cut by 4 bases and J by 1 base, with 7 bases left in between. CDR3 DNA: TGTGCCAGCAGCTCGGGACAGAACACTGAAGCTTTCTTT. As protein: CASSSGQNTEAFF.

The chain combines TRBV7-9 with TRBJ1-3; possible D gene TRBD1, 6 bases. This CDR3 is 13 amino acids long. Germline V gene sequence: CDR1 SEHNR, CDR2 FQNEAQ (reference sequence). V was shortened by 5 bases and J by 7 bases, with 12 bases between the two germline ends. The CDR3 region has the DNA TGTGCCAGCAGCCTCAGGGGAACGAACACCATATATTTT. The encoded protein is CASSLRGTNTIYF.

The chain recombines TRBV23-1 with TRBJ1-5; a possible D gene is TRBD1 (6 bases). TRBV23-1 is noted as an ORF with a role that remains uncertain. This CDR3 region has 16 residues. Trimming took off 5 bases at V and 4 bases at J, with 18 bases between the two ends. CDR3 coding DNA: TGCGCCAGCAGTGAAACGCTAGACAGGTATAATCAGCCCCAGCATTTT. The encoded protein is CASSETLDRYNQPQHF.

The chain joins TRBV10-2 to TRBJ1-2; the match to TRBD1 covers 7 bases. Germline V gives CDR1 WSHSY, CDR2 SAAADI. V shed 4 bases and J 2 bases; nucleotides not matched to a gene: 10. CDR3 length equals 16 residues. In DNA, the CDR3 is TGCGCCAGCAGTGTCGGGGCTGTGACAGGGAACTATGGCTACACCTTC. Its translation is CASSVGAVTGNYGYTF.

The chain links TRBV3-1 (or the pseudogene TRBV3-2) to TRBJ1-2; 7 nucleotides match TRBD1. The CDR3 is 15 amino acids. After removal of 3 bases from V and 0 bases from J, the junction contained 4 bases not matched to a gene. The germline CDR1 and CDR2 sequences are LGHDT and YNNKEL (reference sequence). The CDR3 DNA is TGTGCCAGCAGCCACGGGACAGCAGCTAACTATGGCTACACCTTC. Its translation is CASSHGTAANYGYTF.

This clone was picked up a small number of times. The rearrangement links TRBV6-5 to TRBJ1-1, with no clear D. Germline CDR1 reads MNHEY; CDR2 reads SVGAGI. The V end lost 2 bases, the J end lost 4 bases, and 2 bases lay between the germline ends. This CDR3 contains 11 residues. The CDR3 region has the DNA TGTGCCAGCAGTTACCTCACTGAAGCTTTCTTT. Protein product: CASSYLTEAFF.

The chain joins TRBV6-2 or TRBV6-3 to TRBJ1-1; D is undetermined. Looked up from germline, CDR1 is MNHEY and CDR2 is SVGEGT. Trimming removed 2 bases from V and 6 bases from J, with 16 bases in between. The CDR3 is made up of 15 amino acids. Written as DNA, the CDR3 is TGTGCCAGCAGTTACGCTCGCCCGCGCGGGGCTGAAGCTTTCTTT. Its translation is CASSYARPRGAEAFF.

The chain couples TRBV21-1 to TRBJ1-5. TRBV21-1 is termed a pseudogene. The CDR3 has 14 amino acids. CDR3 sequence reads: CASSQSPGGQPQHF. DNA of the CDR3: TGTGCCAGCAGCCAAAGCCCGGGTGGTCAGCCCCAGCATTTT.